The rows below give T cell receptor beta chains drawn from one sample of a study of shared clonotypes between healthy human individuals. The assay was immunoSEQ multiplex PCR, and TCRdb's table has in-frame clones only and misses some. The sample lists fewer than 600,000 clones, more than 75% occurring once. Sequences were obtained from PBMCs. The origin of the receptors is a woman in her thirties or forties in good health. Some clones in this sample may be carry-over from other donors' samples. The CDR3 runs from the conserved cysteine through the conserved F or W. Fields, in order: clone size, V gene, J gene, D gene, CDR3 DNA, CDR3 protein. The D gene is left open where the match is weak. Clone size appears in some rows only: once, few, many, or a class for an expanded clone.

clone_size: -; v_call: TRBV21-1; j_call: TRBJ1-3; d_call: -; cdr3_nt: TGTGCCAGCAGCAAAGTCCCAGAATACTCTGGAAACACCATATATTTT; cdr3_aa: CASSKVPEYSGNTIYF
clone_size: -; v_call: TRBV5-4; j_call: TRBJ2-5; d_call: TRBD2; cdr3_nt: TGTGCCAGCAGCCAGCGGGAGGGGGGGGAGACCCAGTACTTC; cdr3_aa: CASSQREGGETQYF
clone_size: -; v_call: TRBV19; j_call: TRBJ1-5; d_call: -; cdr3_nt: TGTGCCAGTAGTCCAGGACCCCACAATCAGCCCCAGCATTTT; cdr3_aa: CASSPGPHNQPQHF
clone_size: -; v_call: TRBV19; j_call: TRBJ1-4; d_call: -; cdr3_nt: TGTGCCAGTAGTATCGGCCCCCCGCGCCGCTCAACTAATGAAAAACTGTTTTTT; cdr3_aa: CASSIGPPRRSTNEKLFF
clone_size: -; v_call: TRBV4-2; j_call: TRBJ2-3; d_call: TRBD2; cdr3_nt: TGTGCCAGCAGCCAAGATCCCGTGGGTAGCGGGAGGGGTCATACGCAGTATTTT; cdr3_aa: CASSQDPVGSGRGHTQYF
clone_size: -; v_call: TRBV5-4; j_call: TRBJ2-5; d_call: -; cdr3_nt: TGTGCCAGCAGCGAACAGCTACAAGAGACCCAGTACTTC; cdr3_aa: CASSEQLQETQYF
clone_size: -; v_call: TRBV10-3; j_call: TRBJ1-1; d_call: TRBD1; cdr3_nt: TGTGCCACAGTTCCGGGACAGGAAATGGGGGCTTTCTTT; cdr3_aa: CATVPGQEMGAFF
clone_size: -; v_call: TRBV11-3; j_call: TRBJ2-2; d_call: -; cdr3_nt: TGTGCCAGCAGCTTTAGACAGACCGGGGAGCTGTTTTTT; cdr3_aa: CASSFRQTGELFF
clone_size: -; v_call: TRBV19; j_call: TRBJ1-2; d_call: TRBD1; cdr3_nt: TGTGCCAGTACAAACACCGGGACAGTCTATGGCTACACCTTC; cdr3_aa: CASTNTGTVYGYTF
clone_size: few; v_call: TRBV30; j_call: TRBJ2-1; d_call: -; cdr3_nt: TGTGCCTGGAGTGTCCTCCGCACGAACAATGAGCAGTTCTTC; cdr3_aa: CAWSVLRTNNEQFF
clone_size: -; v_call: TRBV5-5; j_call: TRBJ2-7; d_call: -; cdr3_nt: TGTGCCAGCAGCCGCGCATGGAGATTGAACGAGCAGTACTTC; cdr3_aa: CASSRAWRLNEQYF
clone_size: few; v_call: TRBV2; j_call: TRBJ1-1; d_call: -; cdr3_nt: TGTGCCAGCAGAAGGGTCCTGAACACTGAAGCTTTCTTT; cdr3_aa: CASRRVLNTEAFF
clone_size: -; v_call: TRBV19; j_call: TRBJ2-1; d_call: -; cdr3_nt: TGTGCCAGTAGTATAGGAGGGTATATCTTAAATGAGCAGTTCTTC; cdr3_aa: CASSIGGYILNEQFF
clone_size: few; v_call: TRBV30; j_call: TRBJ1-5; d_call: -; cdr3_nt: TGTGCCTGGAGTGTCAAAGGCAATCAGCCCCAGCATTTT; cdr3_aa: CAWSVKGNQPQHF
clone_size: once; v_call: TRBV4-2; j_call: TRBJ2-2; d_call: -; cdr3_nt: TGTGCCAGCAGCCAAGATGGAGAAGGTTGGGCCGGGGAGCTGTTTTTT; cdr3_aa: CASSQDGEGWAGELFF
clone_size: -; v_call: TRBV10-3; j_call: TRBJ1-4; d_call: -; cdr3_nt: TGTGCCATCAGTGAGTCCGGGGTTCGGAATAATGAAAAACTGTTTTTT; cdr3_aa: CAISESGVRNNEKLFF
clone_size: -; v_call: TRBV7-2; j_call: TRBJ2-3; d_call: -; cdr3_nt: TGTGCCAGCAGCTTCAGGGGACACCGATATAGCACAGATACGCAGTATTTT; cdr3_aa: CASSFRGHRYSTDTQYF
clone_size: -; v_call: TRBV5-4; j_call: TRBJ2-3; d_call: -; cdr3_nt: TGTGCCAGCAGCTTGGCTAGTACTAGCACAGATACGCAGTATTTT; cdr3_aa: CASSLASTSTDTQYF
clone_size: -; v_call: TRBV5-8; j_call: TRBJ2-3; d_call: TRBD2; cdr3_nt: TGTGCCAGCACCCCGGGTAGCGGGAGGGCCAAGGACACAGATACGCAGTATTTT; cdr3_aa: CASTPGSGRAKDTDTQYF
clone_size: -; v_call: TRBV18; j_call: TRBJ2-3; d_call: -; cdr3_nt: TGTGCCAGCTCACCAGACAGAGGCACAGATACGCAGTATTTT; cdr3_aa: CASSPDRGTDTQYF
clone_size: -; v_call: TRBV11-1; j_call: TRBJ2-1; d_call: TRBD2; cdr3_nt: TGTGCCAGCAGCGACTATAGCGGGAGAAAGAACAATGAGCAGTTCTTC; cdr3_aa: CASSDYSGRKNNEQFF
clone_size: once; v_call: TRBV7-8; j_call: TRBJ1-1; d_call: -; cdr3_nt: TGTGCCAGCAGCTTTTCCGAGGGTTCAGCTTTCTTT; cdr3_aa: CASSFSEGSAFF
clone_size: -; v_call: TRBV19; j_call: TRBJ1-3; d_call: TRBD1; cdr3_nt: TGTGCCAGTAGTATAGGTCAGAGGGACAGCTCTGGAAACACCATATATTTT; cdr3_aa: CASSIGQRDSSGNTIYF
clone_size: -; v_call: TRBV4-2; j_call: TRBJ2-1; d_call: -; cdr3_nt: TGTGCCAGCAGCCAGCGGGACTCTAATGAGCAGTTCTTC; cdr3_aa: CASSQRDSNEQFF
clone_size: few; v_call: TRBV25-1; j_call: TRBJ1-2; d_call: TRBD1; cdr3_nt: TGTGCCAGCAGTGACCGGGACAGGGTGGGAAGCTATGGCTACACCTTC; cdr3_aa: CASSDRDRVGSYGYTF
clone_size: few; v_call: TRBV5-1; j_call: TRBJ2-7; d_call: -; cdr3_nt: TGCGCCAGCAGCTGGGGACCAAGCTCCTACGAGCAGTACTTC; cdr3_aa: CASSWGPSSYEQYF
clone_size: -; v_call: TRBV14; j_call: TRBJ1-2; d_call: -; cdr3_nt: TGTGCCAGCAGCCGGGGAATGCGAGGAGCCAACTATGGCTACACCTTC; cdr3_aa: CASSRGMRGANYGYTF
clone_size: -; v_call: TRBV11-2; j_call: TRBJ2-2; d_call: TRBD1; cdr3_nt: TGTGCCAGCAGCTCCGGACAGGGTTGGACCGGGGAGCTGTTTTTT; cdr3_aa: CASSSGQGWTGELFF
clone_size: -; v_call: TRBV6-1; j_call: TRBJ2-7; d_call: -; cdr3_nt: TGTGCCAGCAGCCGCGAGGGCGACGAGCAGTACTTC; cdr3_aa: CASSREGDEQYF
clone_size: -; v_call: TRBV7-9; j_call: TRBJ2-1; d_call: -; cdr3_nt: TGTGCCAGCAGCATAGGGACCGCTCCCAATGAGCAGTTCTTC; cdr3_aa: CASSIGTAPNEQFF
clone_size: -; v_call: TRBV21-1; j_call: TRBJ2-6; d_call: -; cdr3_nt: TGTGCCAGCAGCAGCAGTTCGTACGGGGCCAACGTCCTGACTTTC; cdr3_aa: CASSSSSYGANVLTF
clone_size: -; v_call: TRBV4-3; j_call: TRBJ1-4; d_call: TRBD1; cdr3_nt: TGCGCCAGCAGCCAAGATTGGACAGGGAGAGGTCCTAATGAAAAACTGTTTTTT; cdr3_aa: CASSQDWTGRGPNEKLFF
clone_size: -; v_call: TRBV28; j_call: TRBJ1-2; d_call: -; cdr3_nt: TGTGCCAGCAGTTTAAACACACACTATGGCTACACCTTC; cdr3_aa: CASSLNTHYGYTF
clone_size: -; v_call: TRBV29-1; j_call: TRBJ2-1; d_call: -; cdr3_nt: TGCAGCGTTGATTGGGGGACGGGAGCATCCTACAATGAGCAGTTCTTC; cdr3_aa: CSVDWGTGASYNEQFF
clone_size: once; v_call: TRBV11-1; j_call: TRBJ2-1; d_call: TRBD2; cdr3_nt: TGTGCCAGCAGCGTCAGTAGCGGGAACTACAATGAGCAGTTCTTC; cdr3_aa: CASSVSSGNYNEQFF
clone_size: -; v_call: TRBV21-1; j_call: TRBJ2-7; d_call: -; cdr3_nt: TGTGCCAGCAGCAAACCGGGCAATTTC; cdr3_aa: CASSKPGNF
clone_size: -; v_call: TRBV11-1; j_call: TRBJ2-1; d_call: -; cdr3_nt: TGTGCCAGCAGCTTAGAGGGGGACCGCAACAATGAGCAGTTCTTC; cdr3_aa: CASSLEGDRNNEQFF
clone_size: -; v_call: TRBV7-9; j_call: TRBJ2-3; d_call: -; cdr3_nt: TGTGCCAGCAGCCCCGGGAGTACGATGGATACGCAGTATTTT; cdr3_aa: CASSPGSTMDTQYF
clone_size: -; v_call: TRBV10-2; j_call: TRBJ1-1; d_call: TRBD1; cdr3_nt: TGCGCCAGCAGTGAAACAGGGGCGGAAACTGAAGCTTTCTTT; cdr3_aa: CASSETGAETEAFF
clone_size: few; v_call: TRBV11-2; j_call: TRBJ2-7; d_call: TRBD1; cdr3_nt: TGTGCCAGCAGTAAGGGGACAGACCCTTCCTACGAGCAGTACTTC; cdr3_aa: CASSKGTDPSYEQYF
clone_size: -; v_call: TRBV7-2; j_call: TRBJ1-3; d_call: -; cdr3_nt: TGTGCCAGCAGCGCTTGGACGGATCTCTCTGGAAACACCATATATTTT; cdr3_aa: CASSAWTDLSGNTIYF
clone_size: few; v_call: TRBV19; j_call: TRBJ1-1; d_call: -; cdr3_nt: TGTGCCAGTACCCGTGGAGGGCCGGGCACTGAAGCTTTCTTT; cdr3_aa: CASTRGGPGTEAFF
clone_size: -; v_call: TRBV2; j_call: TRBJ2-7; d_call: -; cdr3_nt: TGTGCCAGCAGCGGTCTAGCTCCCGAGCAGTACTTC; cdr3_aa: CASSGLAPEQYF
clone_size: -; v_call: TRBV18; j_call: TRBJ2-7; d_call: TRBD2; cdr3_nt: TGTGCCAGCTCAGGGGGGGACGTTAAGGAGCAGTACTTC; cdr3_aa: CASSGGDVKEQYF
clone_size: -; v_call: TRBV27; j_call: TRBJ2-7; d_call: TRBD1; cdr3_nt: TGTGCCAGCAGCCGACAGGGGGCGCCACCCGAGCAGTACTTC; cdr3_aa: CASSRQGAPPEQYF
clone_size: -; v_call: TRBV7-2; j_call: TRBJ2-5; d_call: TRBD2; cdr3_nt: TGTGCCAGCAGCTTTCGACTAGCGGGAGGGTCGGTCCAAGAGACCCAGTACTTC; cdr3_aa: CASSFRLAGGSVQETQYF
clone_size: -; v_call: TRBV2; j_call: TRBJ1-4; d_call: TRBD1; cdr3_nt: TGTGCCAGCAGTGAATGGACAGGGAGGAATGAAAAACTGTTTTTT; cdr3_aa: CASSEWTGRNEKLFF
clone_size: few; v_call: TRBV6-1; j_call: TRBJ1-1; d_call: TRBD1; cdr3_nt: TGTGCCAGCAACTTTGACAGGGCCACTGAAGCTTTCTTT; cdr3_aa: CASNFDRATEAFF
clone_size: -; v_call: TRBV19; j_call: TRBJ2-1; d_call: -; cdr3_nt: TGTGCCAGTTCGCTGGGGGGCTACAATGAGCAGTTCTTC; cdr3_aa: CASSLGGYNEQFF
clone_size: -; v_call: TRBV9; j_call: TRBJ2-7; d_call: -; cdr3_nt: TGTGCCAGCAGCGTAGGAAGGGGCTGGGAGTACGAGCAGTACTTC; cdr3_aa: CASSVGRGWEYEQYF
clone_size: -; v_call: TRBV5-1; j_call: TRBJ2-3; d_call: -; cdr3_nt: TGCGCCAGCTGCGAGGGCCTGATAATGGCCGGCACAGATACGCAGTATTTT; cdr3_aa: CASCEGLIMAGTDTQYF
clone_size: -; v_call: TRBV30; j_call: TRBJ2-7; d_call: TRBD1; cdr3_nt: TGTGCCTGGAAGACCGGGACAGGGGACTACGAGCAGTACTTC; cdr3_aa: CAWKTGTGDYEQYF
clone_size: -; v_call: TRBV25-1; j_call: TRBJ1-5; d_call: -; cdr3_nt: TGTGCCAGCAGTTTAGGCGGCGTGGGGGATCAGCCCCAGCATTTT; cdr3_aa: CASSLGGVGDQPQHF
clone_size: -; v_call: TRBV11-2; j_call: TRBJ2-1; d_call: -; cdr3_nt: TGTGCCAGCAGCTTATCTAGCGGAGGGGGGAATGAGCAGTTCTTC; cdr3_aa: CASSLSSGGGNEQFF
clone_size: many; v_call: TRBV20-1; j_call: TRBJ1-4; d_call: -; cdr3_nt: TGCAGTGCTATTTCGAGGGAAAAACTGTTTTTT; cdr3_aa: CSAISREKLFF
clone_size: -; v_call: TRBV18; j_call: TRBJ1-6; d_call: -; cdr3_nt: TGTGCCAGCTCACCACTGGACGGTAATAATTCACCCCTCCACTTT; cdr3_aa: CASSPLDGNNSPLHF
clone_size: -; v_call: TRBV6-1; j_call: TRBJ1-5; d_call: -; cdr3_nt: TGTGCCAGCACTACAGCGTCGGAACCTCAGCCCCAGCATTTT; cdr3_aa: CASTTASEPQPQHF
clone_size: once; v_call: TRBV18; j_call: TRBJ2-2; d_call: -; cdr3_nt: TGTGCCAGCTCACCAGGGGCCGGGGAGCTGTTTTTT; cdr3_aa: CASSPGAGELFF
clone_size: once; v_call: TRBV6-5; j_call: TRBJ1-1; d_call: TRBD1; cdr3_nt: TGTGCCAGCAAAGGGCCAGGGGGTGAAGCTTTCTTT; cdr3_aa: CASKGPGGEAFF
clone_size: -; v_call: TRBV7-9; j_call: TRBJ1-1; d_call: -; cdr3_nt: TGTGCCAGCAGCCCAAGCCAGGGAGGCACTGAAGCTTTCTTT; cdr3_aa: CASSPSQGGTEAFF